This T cell receptor beta chain was sequenced for a study of blood T cell repertoires in COVID-19. At the level of the study: Italy, Spain and the United States were the sources of the convalescent and acute COVID-19 samples. T cells, B-cell-depleted T cells, or PBMCs supplied cDNA or gDNA.

Germline V CDR1 and CDR2: LGHDT, YNNKEL (reference sequence). J gave up 5 bases and V 4 bases, and 5 bases lay outside the gene matches. The CDR3 sequence is 15 residues long. This clone was detected only once. Methods used by the authors: Using reference gene primer amplification, nucleated cell counts were estimated. Profiled with immunoSEQ multiplex PCR; TCRdb holds only in-frame clones, not every one. Clone size and the V and J calls come from that table; the DNA yielded D and trimming. The table includes roughly 40,000 clones, around 83% detected once. The receptor was derived from a woman between 65 and 79 years old in a cohort sampled during active COVID-19. Sequenced: peripheral blood. The V gene is TRBV3-1 (or the pseudogene TRBV3-2), the J gene TRBJ2-1, with 10 positions matching TRBD1. The CDR3 loop reads CASSPWDRGNNEQFF. The CDR3, as DNA: TGTGCCAGCAGCCCCTGGGACAGGGGCAACAATGAGCAGTTCTTC.